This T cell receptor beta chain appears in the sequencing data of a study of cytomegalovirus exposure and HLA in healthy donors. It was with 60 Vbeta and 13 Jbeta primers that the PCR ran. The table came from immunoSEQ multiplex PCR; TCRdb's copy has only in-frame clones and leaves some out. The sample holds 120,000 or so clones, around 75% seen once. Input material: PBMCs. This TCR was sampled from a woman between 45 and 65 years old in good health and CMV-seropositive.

In nucleotides, the CDR3 is TGTGCCAGCAGCTTGACAGTGGGCCATGGCTACACCTTC. Amino acid sequence: CASSLTVGHGYTF. This chain connects TRBV7-8 to TRBJ1-2, with D maybe TRBD1 (5 bases). V was clipped by 3 bases and J by 6 bases, with 11 bases between them. There are 13 residues in the CDR3. Germline V lookup: CDR1 SGHVS, CDR2 FQNEAQ.